The present T cell receptor (beta chain) was sequenced within a study of immune characterization of retroperitoneal liposarcoma (dated by TCRdb to about 2019). As concerns this clonotype: Its antigen is unknown. The germline gene is not matched at one end of the junction; a read error may be the cause.

The CDR1 and CDR2 encoded by the germline V gene are SGHVS and FQNEAQ. Spanning cysteine to phenylalanine, the CDR3 consists of 18 amino acids. Only the CDR3 part of the read is kept: 54 bases, read in frame from the first base. Libraries were made using PCR. The run used a NextSeq 500. TCRdb reworked the public reads: Q25 trimming with fastp, MiXCR clone assembly, productive beta chains retained. For every CDR3 protein sequence, its rows merge into one entry that carries the most common genes and DNA. The sample table contains around 19,000 distinct CDR3 sequences; only one count was recorded for under 45% of them. The top ten constitute 6% to 7.5% of the sample.

Sequencing used blood. The clonotype was recovered from a male donor with retroperitoneal liposarcoma. Rearrangement joined TRBV7-8 to TRBJ2-6, with a tentative D gene TRBD1 over 5 matching bases. The DNA sequence is given as TGTGCCGGCAGCTTGGTAGGAGTGGATCTCTCTGGGGCCCACGTCCTGACTTTC. The encoded protein is CAGSLVGVDLSGAHVLTF.